This T cell receptor beta chain is from a study of CD8 T cells in ankylosing spondylitis. Study outcomes and limitations: Disease-linked clones were CD8+ and relatively rare in peripheral blood. What appeared characteristic of ankylosing spondylitis blood was a TCR beta motif of eight highly homologous variants.

Quantitative barcoded 5'-RACE was used to prepare TCR beta libraries. Each CDR3 protein gets one entry after TCRdb re-called the 5' RACE reads with MiXCR. The table shows about 96,000 distinct CDR3 sequences, with roughly 10% occurring only once. Germline V gene sequence: CDR1 SGHAT, CDR2 FQNNGV. Trimming stripped 1 base from V and 2 bases from J, with 8 bases between. The CDR3 is 14 residues long. This clonotype was recorded at least ten times. The antigen is not known. Sequenced input: blood, either unsorted or a sorted T cell fraction (not recorded which). The V gene is TRBV11-2, the J gene TRBJ1-1; maybe TRBD1 (6 bases). This clonotype was sampled from a male donor with ankylosing spondylitis or in good health (not recorded which). The CDR3 spells CASSLGGRNTEAFF. CDR3 nucleotides: TGTGCCAGCAGCTTAGGGGGGCGAAACACTGAAGCTTTCTTT.